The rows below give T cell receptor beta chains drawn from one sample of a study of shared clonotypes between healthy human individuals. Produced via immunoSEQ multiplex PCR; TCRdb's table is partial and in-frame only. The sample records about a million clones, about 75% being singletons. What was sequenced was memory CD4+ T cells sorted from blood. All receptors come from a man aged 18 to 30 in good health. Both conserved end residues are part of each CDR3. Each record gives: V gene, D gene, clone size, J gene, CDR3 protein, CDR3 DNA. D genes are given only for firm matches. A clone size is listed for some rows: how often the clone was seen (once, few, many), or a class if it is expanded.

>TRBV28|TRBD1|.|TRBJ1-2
CASTIGQGSYGYTF
TGTGCCAGCACGATAGGACAGGGTAGCTATGGCTACACCTTC
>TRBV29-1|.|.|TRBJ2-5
CSGLSPHSGKTQYF
TGCAGCGGACTCAGCCCCCACTCGGGAAAGACCCAGTACTTC
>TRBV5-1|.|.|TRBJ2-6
CASSSGQTSGANVLTF
TGCGCCAGCAGCTCTGGACAGACCTCTGGGGCCAACGTCCTGACTTTC
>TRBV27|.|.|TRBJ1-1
CASSKGRGLTEAFF
TGTGCCAGCAGCAAGGGAAGGGGATTAACTGAAGCTTTCTTT
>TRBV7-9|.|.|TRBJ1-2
CASSFDYGYTF
TGTGCCAGCAGCTTCGATTATGGCTACACCTTC
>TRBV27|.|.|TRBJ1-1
CASSNYNTEAFF
TGTGCCAGCAGTAACTATAACACTGAAGCTTTCTTT
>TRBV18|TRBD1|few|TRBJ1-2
CASSLDRNYGYTF
TGTGCCAGCTCACTGGACAGGAACTATGGCTACACCTTC
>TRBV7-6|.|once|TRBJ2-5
CASSLGGGGETQYF
TGTGCCAGCAGCTTAGGTGGGGGTGGAGAGACCCAGTACTTC
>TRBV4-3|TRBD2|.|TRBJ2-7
CASSQGAGGREQYF
TGCGCCAGCAGCCAAGGGGCCGGGGGGAGAGAGCAGTACTTC
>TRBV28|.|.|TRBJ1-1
CASSGYWNTEAFF
TGTGCCAGCAGTGGATATTGGAACACTGAAGCTTTCTTT
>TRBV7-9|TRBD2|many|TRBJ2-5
CASSLIGQAGETQYF
TGTGCCAGCAGCTTAATAGGCCAAGCGGGGGAGACCCAGTACTTC
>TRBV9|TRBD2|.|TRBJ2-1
CASSVGLAGSSYNEQFF
TGTGCCAGCAGCGTGGGACTAGCGGGTAGCTCCTACAATGAGCAGTTCTTC
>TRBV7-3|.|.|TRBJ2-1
CASSLSRGSLSEQFF
TGTGCCAGCAGCCTCTCGAGGGGCTCTCTAAGTGAGCAGTTCTTC
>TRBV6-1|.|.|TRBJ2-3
CASSLTRDTDTQYF
TGTGCCAGCAGTCTCACTAGGGACACAGATACGCAGTATTTT
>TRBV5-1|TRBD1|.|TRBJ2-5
CASSPHTGGVETQYF
TGCGCCAGCAGCCCACACACAGGGGGCGTAGAGACCCAGTACTTC
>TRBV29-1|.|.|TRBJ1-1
CSASTIMNTEAFF
TGCAGCGCTTCGACAATTATGAACACTGAAGCTTTCTTT
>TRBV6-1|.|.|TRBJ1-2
CASSGGSGTYGYTF
TGTGCCAGCAGTGGAGGGAGTGGGACCTATGGCTACACCTTC
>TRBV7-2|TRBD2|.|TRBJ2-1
CASRLGTSSYNEQFF
TGTGCCAGCAGGCTCGGGACTAGCAGTTACAATGAGCAGTTCTTC
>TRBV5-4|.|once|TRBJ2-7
CASTSGYEQYF
TGTGCCAGCACCTCGGGCTACGAGCAGTACTTC
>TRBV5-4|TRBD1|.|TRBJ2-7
CASWTLGQGSYEQYF
TGTGCCAGCTGGACTCTAGGACAGGGTTCCTACGAGCAGTACTTC
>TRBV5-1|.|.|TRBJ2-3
CASSFYGGGTDTQYF
TGCGCCAGCAGCTTTTACGGGGGCGGGACAGATACGCAGTATTTT
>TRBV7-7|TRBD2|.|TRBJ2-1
CASSPQGLAGLRRQFF
TGTGCTAGCAGCCCCCAAGGACTAGCGGGATTACGTAGGCAGTTCTTC
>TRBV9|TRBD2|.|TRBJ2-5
CASSPPSGIHEETQYF
TGTGCCAGCAGCCCTCCCAGCGGGATCCACGAAGAGACCCAGTACTTC
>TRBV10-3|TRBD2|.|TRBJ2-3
CAISASGGTDTDTQYF
TGTGCCATCAGTGCTAGCGGGGGGACGGACACAGATACGCAGTATTTT
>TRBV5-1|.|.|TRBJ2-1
CASSLGGPENEQFF
TGCGCCAGCAGCTTGGGCGGGCCGGAAAATGAGCAGTTCTTC
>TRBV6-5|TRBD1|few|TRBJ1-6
CASSYTDREGSPLHF
TGTGCCAGCAGTTACACGGACAGGGAGGGTTCACCCCTCCACTTT
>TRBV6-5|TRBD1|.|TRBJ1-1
CASSKTGRTEAFF
TGTGCCAGCAGTAAGACAGGGAGGACTGAAGCTTTCTTT
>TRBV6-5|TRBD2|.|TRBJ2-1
CASRPWTRFNEQFF
TGTGCCAGCAGACCGTGGACTAGATTCAATGAGCAGTTCTTC
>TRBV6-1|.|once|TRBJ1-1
CASRDINMNTEAFF
TGTGCCAGCAGGGACATCAACATGAACACTGAAGCTTTCTTT
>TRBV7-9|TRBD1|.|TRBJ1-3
CASSSTGASGNTIYF
TGTGCCAGCAGCTCGACAGGGGCATCTGGAAACACCATATATTTT
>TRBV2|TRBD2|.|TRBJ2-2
CASSGDGRFTGELFF
TGTGCCAGCTCCGGGGACGGGAGGTTCACCGGGGAGCTGTTTTTT
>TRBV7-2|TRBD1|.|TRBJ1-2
CASSLQTGGAFSGYTF
TGTGCCAGCAGCCTACAGACAGGGGGCGCGTTTAGTGGCTACACCTTC
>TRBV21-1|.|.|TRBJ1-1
CASSKVSLNTEAFF
TGTGCCAGCAGCAAAGTGAGCCTGAACACTGAAGCTTTCTTT
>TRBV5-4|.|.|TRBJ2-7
CASSLGLGRSSYEQYF
TGTGCCAGCAGCTTGGGACTAGGGCGGAGCTCCTACGAGCAGTACTTC
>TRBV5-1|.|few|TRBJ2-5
CASSFNQETQYF
TGCGCCAGCAGCTTCAATCAAGAGACCCAGTACTTC
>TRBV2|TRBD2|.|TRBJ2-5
CASRTIPVAGGKETQYF
TGTGCCAGCAGGACTATCCCCGTAGCGGGGGGTAAAGAGACCCAGTACTTC
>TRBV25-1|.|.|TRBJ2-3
CASSEGPPDTQYF
TGTGCCAGCAGTGAGGGTCCTCCTGATACGCAGTATTTT
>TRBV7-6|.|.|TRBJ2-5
CASSHSGEETQYF
TGTGCCAGCAGCCATAGCGGAGAAGAGACCCAGTACTTC
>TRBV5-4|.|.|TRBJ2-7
CASSSQGFYEQYF
TGTGCCAGCAGCTCCCAAGGGTTCTACGAGCAGTACTTC
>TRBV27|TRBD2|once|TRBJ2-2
CASSLRGLAGDTGELFF
TGTGCCAGCAGTTTAAGGGGTCTAGCGGGTGACACCGGGGAGCTGTTTTTT
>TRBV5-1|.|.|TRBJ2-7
CASSPEQGRSYEQYF
TGCGCCAGCAGCCCGGAGCAAGGGCGATCCTACGAGCAGTACTTC
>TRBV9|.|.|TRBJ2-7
CASSPLPGQQYEQYF
TGTGCCAGCAGTCCACTCCCCGGCCAACAATACGAGCAGTACTTC
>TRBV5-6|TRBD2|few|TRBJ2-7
CASSLGTSGRASYEQYF
TGTGCCAGCAGCTTGGGGACTAGCGGGAGGGCCTCCTACGAGCAGTACTTC
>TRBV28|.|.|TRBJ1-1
CASRWGGGGTEAFF
TGTGCCAGCAGGTGGGGCGGGGGTGGCACTGAAGCTTTCTTT
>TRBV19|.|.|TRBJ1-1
CASSKAMGPDYTEAFF
TGTGCCAGTAGTAAGGCCATGGGACCGGACTACACTGAAGCTTTCTTT
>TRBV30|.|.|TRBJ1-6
CAWSLAVGNSPLHF
TGTGCCTGGAGTCTAGCGGTGGGGAATTCACCCCTCCACTTT
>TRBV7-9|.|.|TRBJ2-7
CASSRSQGYEQYF
TGTGCCAGCAGCCGGAGTCAGGGCTACGAGCAGTACTTC
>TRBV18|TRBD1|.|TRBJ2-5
CASSPQQGAQETQYF
TGTGCCAGCTCACCACAACAGGGGGCGCAGGAGACCCAGTACTTC
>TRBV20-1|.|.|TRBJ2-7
CSPYANEQYF
TGCAGTCCCTACGCCAACGAGCAGTACTTC
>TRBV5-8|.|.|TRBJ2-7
CASSTGVTYEQYF
TGTGCCAGCAGCACGGGTGTAACCTACGAGCAGTACTTC